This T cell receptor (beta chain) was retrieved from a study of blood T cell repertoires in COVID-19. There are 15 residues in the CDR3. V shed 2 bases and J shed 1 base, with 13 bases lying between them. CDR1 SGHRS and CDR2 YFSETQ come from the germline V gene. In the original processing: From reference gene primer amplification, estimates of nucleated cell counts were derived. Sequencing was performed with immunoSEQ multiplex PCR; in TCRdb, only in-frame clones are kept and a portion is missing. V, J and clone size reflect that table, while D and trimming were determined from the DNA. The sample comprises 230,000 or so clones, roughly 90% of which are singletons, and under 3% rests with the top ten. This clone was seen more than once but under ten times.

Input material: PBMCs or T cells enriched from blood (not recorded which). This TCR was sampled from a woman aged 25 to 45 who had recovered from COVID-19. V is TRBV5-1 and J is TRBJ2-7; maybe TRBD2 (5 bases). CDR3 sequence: CASSFLKGESYEQYF. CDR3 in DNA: TGCGCCAGCAGCTTCCTGAAGGGAGAATCCTACGAGCAGTACTTC.